Following are 30 T cell receptor beta chains from one sample sequenced in a study of Ad26.COV2.S vaccination and SARS-CoV-2 variants. Here immunoSEQ multiplex PCR was the method, and the copy in TCRdb shows in-frame clones only, minus some. The table records approximately 400,000 clones, about 90% of them present only once. This specimen consisted of peripheral blood, obtained after recovery from COVID-19. The receptors were sampled from a human donor who had recovered from COVID-19.

As for this clone: The identical CDR3 is also encoded by other nucleotide sequences in the sample. V and J are TRBV7-9 and TRBJ1-2; D gene unclear. This CDR3 contains 11 residues. Germline V CDR1 and CDR2: SEHNR, FQNEAQ (reference sequence). V was pared by 0 bases and J by 6 bases, with 2 bases between. This CDR3 is CASSLADGYTF. For the CDR3, the DNA is TGTGCCAGCAGCTTAGCTGATGGCTACACCTTC.

This clone was found once. The chain couples TRBV4-3 to TRBJ2-1; 7 positions agree with TRBD2. V trimming: 0 bases; J trimming: 9 bases; junction bases outside the gene matches: 11. The CDR3 contains 16 residues. Germline CDR1 is LGHNA and CDR2 is YSLEER. The CDR3 loop is CASSQDRGRLALEQFF. CDR3 nucleotide sequence: TGCGCCAGCAGCCAAGATCGGGGTAGACTAGCTCTTGAGCAGTTCTTC.

The sample holds one count of this clone. The V and J genes are TRBV5-1 and TRBJ2-7, with D unclear. From germline, CDR1 is SGHRS and CDR2 YFSETQ. V was trimmed by 3 bases and J by 4 bases, leaving 5 bases between them. This CDR3 contains 11 residues. The CDR3 region has the DNA TGCGCCAGCAGCTCCAGATACGAGCAGTACTTC. Its translation: CASSSRYEQYF.

The chain recombines TRBV9 with TRBJ2-3, with 9 nucleotides matching TRBD2. The length of the CDR3 is 15 residues. The J segment lost 3 bases and the V segment lost 0 bases, leaving 2 bases of the junction unmatched. Germline CDR1 and CDR2: SGDLS and YYNGEE. The CDR3 DNA sequence: TGTGCCAGCAGCGTAGAGGGACTAGCAACAGATACGCAGTATTTT. Translating gives CASSVEGLATDTQYF.

V and J are TRBV6-5 and TRBJ1-2; D gene uncertain. The CDR3 sequence is 14 residues long. Germline V gene data show CDR1 as MNHEY and CDR2 as SVGAGI. The V end was cut by 5 bases, the J end by 0 bases, with 10 bases between. The CDR3 DNA follows: TGTGCCAGCAGTACGGGATCAACTAACTATGGCTACACCTTC. Its translation: CASSTGSTNYGYTF.

The chain is built from TRBV11-3 and TRBJ2-5; 8 nucleotides agree with TRBD2. J lost 1 base, V lost 5 bases, and 6 bases had no gene match. Germline assignment: CDR1 SGHNT and CDR2 YENEEA. The CDR3 has 15 amino acids. The CDR3 region has the DNA TGTGCCAGCAGCCCGGGAGGGGACCCCCAAGAGACCCAGTACTTC. It codes for CASSPGGDPQETQYF.

The gene calls are TRBV19 and TRBJ1-3; unclear D gene. The CDR3 extends over 14 amino acids. From germline, CDR1 is LNHDA and CDR2 SQIVND (reference sequence). Deletions cut 2 bases from V and 0 bases from J, with 5 bases between. CDR3 DNA sequence: TGTGCCAGTAGTATACAGGTCTCTGGAAACACCATATATTTT. It is translated as CASSIQVSGNTIYF.

The chain recombines TRBV2 with TRBJ1-4; 8 positions agree with TRBD1. Trimming cost V 6 bases and J 4 bases; bases outside gene matches: 4. In germline, CDR1 is SNHLY, CDR2 FYNNEI. The CDR3 covers 14 residues. CDR3 bases: TGTGCCAGCAGGGGACAGGCAGATAATGAAAAACTGTTTTTT. It encodes CASRGQADNEKLFF.

The V gene is TRBV27, the J gene TRBJ2-3; D gene ambiguous. Trimming left V 7 bases short and J 0 bases short, with 14 bases between. The CDR3 covers 15 residues. CDR1 is MNHEY, CDR2 SMNVEV, per germline (reference sequence). The CDR3 DNA is TGTGCCAGCAACCCCAGTATATCCAGCACAGATACGCAGTATTTT. Residues: CASNPSISSTDTQYF.

This sequence joins TRBV3-1 (or the pseudogene TRBV3-2) and TRBJ1-1; no reliable D call. V was cut by 0 bases and J by 5 bases, with 13 bases left in between. Germline-derived CDR1 and CDR2 are LGHDT and YNNKEL (reference sequence). The CDR3 is 15 residues long. The CDR3: CASSQDSNGGTEAFF. CDR3 nucleotides: TGTGCCAGCAGCCAAGATTCGAACGGTGGGACTGAAGCTTTCTTT.

The chain couples TRBV4-3 to TRBJ2-7, with D possibly TRBD2 on 5 matching bases. This CDR3 is 15 amino acids long. The ends were cut back, 1 base at V and 3 bases at J, with 13 bases in the middle. Germline V gene data show CDR1 as LGHNA and CDR2 as YSLEER. In DNA, the CDR3 is TGCGCCAGCAGCCAAGTCCACGGGGTTTTCTACGAGCAGTACTTC. This codes for CASSQVHGVFYEQYF.

The chain uses TRBV9 and TRBJ2-7, with 8 bases fitting TRBD1. The V segment lost 4 bases and the J segment 6 bases; nucleotides outside the gene matches: 12. This CDR3 has 15 amino acids. The germline V gene encodes CDR1 SGDLS and CDR2 YYNGEE. The CDR3: CASSSSGTGRGEQYF. The CDR3 nucleotides are TGTGCCAGCAGCTCAAGTGGGACAGGCCGGGGCGAGCAGTACTTC. The variable domain in full, with the rest retrieved from reference TRBV9 and TRBJ2-7, is DSGVTQTPKHLITATGQRVTLRCSPRSGDLSVYWYQQSLDQGLQFLIQYYNGEERAKGNILERFSAQQFPDLHSELNLSSLELGDSALYFCASSSSGTGRGEQYFGPGTRLTVT.

V usage is TRBV25-1 and J usage is TRBJ1-1; no definite D call. Trimming removed 4 bases at V and 2 bases at J, with 5 bases between. Germline V CDR1 and CDR2: MGHDK, SYGVNS. The CDR3 totals 12 residues. The CDR3 bases are TGTGCCAGCAGTGGAGGTAACACTGAAGCTTTCTTT. Translating it yields CASSGGNTEAFF.

The V gene is TRBV2, the J gene TRBJ1-2; D is uncertain. The CDR3 is made up of 14 amino acids. Trimming stripped 1 base from V and 3 bases from J, with 9 bases between. Germline CDR1 is SNHLY and CDR2 is FYNNEI. Written as DNA, the CDR3 is TGTGCCAGCAGTGAAGATGGCAGATACTATGGCTACACCTTC. Its translation is CASSEDGRYYGYTF.

This sequence joins TRBV19 and TRBJ2-2; 12 positions agree with TRBD2. CDR1 and CDR2 (germline): LNHDA, SQIVND (reference sequence). The CDR3 has 17 amino acids. With 3 bases clipped from V and 3 bases from J, the junction kept 5 bases outside the gene matches. CDR3 DNA sequence: TGTGCCAGTAGTATCCTAGCGGGGGGGCTTGACACCGGGGAGCTGTTTTTT. This codes for CASSILAGGLDTGELFF.

The chain employs TRBV10-3 and TRBJ1-2; D remains unclear. CDR1 ENHRY and CDR2 SYGVKD come from the germline V gene. The CDR3 covers 13 residues. V lost 5 bases to trimming and J lost 2 bases, with 9 bases between them. The CDR3 loop is CAISSDPNYGYTF. The CDR3 DNA reads TGTGCCATCAGTTCAGATCCGAACTATGGCTACACCTTC.

The CDR3 nucleotides are TGTGCTAGTGGTTTTGATGGTGAGCAGTTCTTC. Its translation: CASGFDGEQFF. The J gene is TRBJ2-1, the V gene TRBV12-5; D is undetermined. Germline V gene data show CDR1 as LGHNT and CDR2 as FRNRAP. Trimming took 3 bases from V and 9 from J, leaving 6 bases between them. The CDR3 totals 11 residues.

This chain connects TRBV2 to TRBJ2-5; TRBD2 matches at 7 bases. J lost 2 bases, V lost 6 bases, and 21 bases had no gene match. This CDR3 contains 19 residues. The germline gives CDR1 SNHLY, CDR2 FYNNEI. Written as DNA, the CDR3 is TGTGCCAGCAGCGACCCCCGCGCGGAAAGCGGGGCCCAGCAAGAGACCCAGTACTTC. Translating gives CASSDPRAESGAQQETQYF.

The V and J genes are TRBV6-6 and TRBJ1-1; D is ambiguous. Germline CDR1 reads MNHNY; CDR2 reads SVGAGI (reference sequence). V gave up 0 bases and J gave up 2 bases, with 10 bases separating them. The CDR3 contains 15 residues. CDR3 DNA sequence: TGTGCCAGCAGTTACTCGAATCCCTTTAACACTGAAGCTTTCTTT. Translating gives CASSYSNPFNTEAFF.

The V call is TRBV15, the J call TRBJ1-4; D gene unclear. The V gene lost 0 bases and the J gene lost 1 base, with 6 bases spanning the gap. Looked up from germline, CDR1 is LNHNV and CDR2 is YYDKDF (reference sequence). CDR3 length equals 15 residues. In nucleotides, the CDR3 is TGTGCCACCAGCAGAGATCGACTAACTAATGAAAAACTGTTTTTT. Encoded protein: CATSRDRLTNEKLFF.

The J gene is TRBJ2-7, the V gene TRBV5-1; D is unclear. Germline V gene data show CDR1 as SGHRS and CDR2 as YFSETQ. The CDR3 covers 17 residues. Trimming cost V 4 bases and J 0 bases, with 20 bases left between them. CDR3 protein: CASSKDITGSSSYEQYF. As DNA, the CDR3 is TGCGCCAGCAGCAAAGATATAACTGGCAGCAGCTCCTACGAGCAGTACTTC.

This clone occurred once. This chain links TRBV7-8 with TRBJ2-7, with 7 bases matching TRBD1. CDR3 length: 14 residues. The germline V gene encodes CDR1 SGHVS and CDR2 FQNEAQ. J lost 2 bases, V lost 5 bases, and 6 bases had no gene match. CDR3 DNA: TGTGCCAGCAGCCTAGGGACAGCTACCTACGAGCAGTACTTC. Residues: CASSLGTATYEQYF.

J is TRBJ2-3 and V is TRBV19; 7 nucleotides agree with TRBD2. Germline CDR1 is LNHDA and CDR2 is SQIVND (reference sequence). V trimming: 1 base; J trimming: 0 bases; junction bases outside the gene matches: 4. CDR3 length equals 16 residues. CDR3 residues: CASSIVAGVSTDTQYF. As DNA, the CDR3 is TGTGCCAGTAGTATAGTGGCGGGGGTTAGCACAGATACGCAGTATTTT.

This rearrangement joins TRBV4-1 to TRBJ1-2; possibly TRBD1 for D (6 bases). The V end was cut by 2 bases, the J end by 4 bases, with 11 bases between. The CDR3 contains 14 residues. The germline V gene has CDR1 MGHRA and CDR2 YSYEKL. Here the CDR3 reads CASSQLGQIYGYTF. CDR3 DNA sequence: TGCGCCAGCAGCCAACTCGGACAGATCTATGGCTACACCTTC.

CDR3 amino acids: CASSPQGIEQFF. CDR3 DNA: TGTGCCAGCAGCCCCCAGGGGATTGAGCAGTTCTTC. The genes are TRBV28 and TRBJ2-1; D possibly corresponds to TRBD1 (6 bases). The CDR3 has 12 amino acids. Germline loops: CDR1 MDHEN, CDR2 SYDVKM. The V end lost 6 bases, the J end lost 9 bases, and 12 bases lay between the germline ends.

The chain links TRBV10-1 to TRBJ1-4; maybe TRBD1 (6 bases). Germline loops: CDR1 WNHNN, CDR2 SYGVQD (reference sequence). The CDR3 is 17 residues long. Trimming cost V 2 bases and J 5 bases, with 18 bases left between them. CDR3 residues: CASSEVARTDVNEKLFF. CDR3 in DNA: TGCGCCAGCAGTGAGGTCGCCCGGACAGACGTAAATGAAAAACTGTTTTTT.

The chain links TRBV5-1 to TRBJ1-2; D is perhaps TRBD1 (5 bases). Trimming cost V 1 base and J 0 bases, with 13 bases left between them. Per the germline V gene, CDR1 is SGHRS and CDR2 is YFSETQ. The CDR3 runs 16 residues. CDR3 nucleotide sequence: TGCGCCAGCAGCTTGTCTCAGGGATCGGCTAACTATGGCTACACCTTC. This gives the protein CASSLSQGSANYGYTF. Full variable domain (missing parts from reference TRBV5-1 and TRBJ1-2): KAGVTQTPRYLIKTRGQQVTLSCSPISGHRSVSWYQQTPGQGLQFLFEYFSETQRNKGNFPGRFSGRQFSNSRSEMNVSTLELGDSALYLCASSLSQGSANYGYTFGSGTRLTVV.

The V gene is TRBV7-9, the J gene TRBJ1-1; D unresolved. Trimming removed 8 bases from V and 1 base from J, with 14 bases in between. Germline V gene sequence: CDR1 SEHNR, CDR2 FQNEAQ (reference sequence). CDR3 size: 14 residues. The CDR3 nucleotides are TGTGCCAGCCTATCGAGGCAGCCGAACACTGAAGCTTTCTTT. It specifies CASLSRQPNTEAFF.

V and J are TRBV19 and TRBJ1-2, with unresolved D. The germline gives CDR1 LNHDA, CDR2 SQIVND (reference sequence). Trimming took 5 bases from V and 4 from J, leaving 17 bases between them. The CDR3 totals 15 residues. CDR3 DNA sequence: TGTGCCAGTAGTTCCCGCCACTACCCTACCTATGGCTACACCTTC. This sequence encodes CASSSRHYPTYGYTF.

The chain is built from TRBV19 and TRBJ2-2, with a weak D call TRBD2 (6 bases). Per germline, CDR1 LNHDA and CDR2 SQIVND (reference sequence). This CDR3 is 18 amino acids long. Trimming stripped 0 bases from V and 4 bases from J, with 18 bases between. In DNA, the CDR3 is TGTGCCAGTAGTATAGATCTGGTTGGAGGGGTTGGCACCGGGGAGCTGTTTTTT. The encoded protein is CASSIDLVGGVGTGELFF.